The following is a T cell receptor (beta chain) sequence with its context. This sample was included in a study of blood T cell repertoires in COVID-19. Data came from immunoSEQ multiplex PCR; TCRdb stores just in-frame clones and leaves some out. This table holds 45,000 to 50,000 clones, roughly nine tenths found once. The sequence derives from a human donor in a cohort sampled during active COVID-19. The sample was peripheral blood.

CDR3 coding DNA: TGTGCTAGTGGTTCAAGTCGAGGGAACACTGAAGCTTTCTTT. The encoded protein is CASGSSRGNTEAFF. The rearrangement links TRBV12-5 to TRBJ1-1, with no clear D. The CDR3 is made up of 14 amino acids. Germline-derived CDR1 and CDR2 are LGHNT and FRNRAP. Trimming left V 4 bases short and J 1 base short, with 10 bases between.